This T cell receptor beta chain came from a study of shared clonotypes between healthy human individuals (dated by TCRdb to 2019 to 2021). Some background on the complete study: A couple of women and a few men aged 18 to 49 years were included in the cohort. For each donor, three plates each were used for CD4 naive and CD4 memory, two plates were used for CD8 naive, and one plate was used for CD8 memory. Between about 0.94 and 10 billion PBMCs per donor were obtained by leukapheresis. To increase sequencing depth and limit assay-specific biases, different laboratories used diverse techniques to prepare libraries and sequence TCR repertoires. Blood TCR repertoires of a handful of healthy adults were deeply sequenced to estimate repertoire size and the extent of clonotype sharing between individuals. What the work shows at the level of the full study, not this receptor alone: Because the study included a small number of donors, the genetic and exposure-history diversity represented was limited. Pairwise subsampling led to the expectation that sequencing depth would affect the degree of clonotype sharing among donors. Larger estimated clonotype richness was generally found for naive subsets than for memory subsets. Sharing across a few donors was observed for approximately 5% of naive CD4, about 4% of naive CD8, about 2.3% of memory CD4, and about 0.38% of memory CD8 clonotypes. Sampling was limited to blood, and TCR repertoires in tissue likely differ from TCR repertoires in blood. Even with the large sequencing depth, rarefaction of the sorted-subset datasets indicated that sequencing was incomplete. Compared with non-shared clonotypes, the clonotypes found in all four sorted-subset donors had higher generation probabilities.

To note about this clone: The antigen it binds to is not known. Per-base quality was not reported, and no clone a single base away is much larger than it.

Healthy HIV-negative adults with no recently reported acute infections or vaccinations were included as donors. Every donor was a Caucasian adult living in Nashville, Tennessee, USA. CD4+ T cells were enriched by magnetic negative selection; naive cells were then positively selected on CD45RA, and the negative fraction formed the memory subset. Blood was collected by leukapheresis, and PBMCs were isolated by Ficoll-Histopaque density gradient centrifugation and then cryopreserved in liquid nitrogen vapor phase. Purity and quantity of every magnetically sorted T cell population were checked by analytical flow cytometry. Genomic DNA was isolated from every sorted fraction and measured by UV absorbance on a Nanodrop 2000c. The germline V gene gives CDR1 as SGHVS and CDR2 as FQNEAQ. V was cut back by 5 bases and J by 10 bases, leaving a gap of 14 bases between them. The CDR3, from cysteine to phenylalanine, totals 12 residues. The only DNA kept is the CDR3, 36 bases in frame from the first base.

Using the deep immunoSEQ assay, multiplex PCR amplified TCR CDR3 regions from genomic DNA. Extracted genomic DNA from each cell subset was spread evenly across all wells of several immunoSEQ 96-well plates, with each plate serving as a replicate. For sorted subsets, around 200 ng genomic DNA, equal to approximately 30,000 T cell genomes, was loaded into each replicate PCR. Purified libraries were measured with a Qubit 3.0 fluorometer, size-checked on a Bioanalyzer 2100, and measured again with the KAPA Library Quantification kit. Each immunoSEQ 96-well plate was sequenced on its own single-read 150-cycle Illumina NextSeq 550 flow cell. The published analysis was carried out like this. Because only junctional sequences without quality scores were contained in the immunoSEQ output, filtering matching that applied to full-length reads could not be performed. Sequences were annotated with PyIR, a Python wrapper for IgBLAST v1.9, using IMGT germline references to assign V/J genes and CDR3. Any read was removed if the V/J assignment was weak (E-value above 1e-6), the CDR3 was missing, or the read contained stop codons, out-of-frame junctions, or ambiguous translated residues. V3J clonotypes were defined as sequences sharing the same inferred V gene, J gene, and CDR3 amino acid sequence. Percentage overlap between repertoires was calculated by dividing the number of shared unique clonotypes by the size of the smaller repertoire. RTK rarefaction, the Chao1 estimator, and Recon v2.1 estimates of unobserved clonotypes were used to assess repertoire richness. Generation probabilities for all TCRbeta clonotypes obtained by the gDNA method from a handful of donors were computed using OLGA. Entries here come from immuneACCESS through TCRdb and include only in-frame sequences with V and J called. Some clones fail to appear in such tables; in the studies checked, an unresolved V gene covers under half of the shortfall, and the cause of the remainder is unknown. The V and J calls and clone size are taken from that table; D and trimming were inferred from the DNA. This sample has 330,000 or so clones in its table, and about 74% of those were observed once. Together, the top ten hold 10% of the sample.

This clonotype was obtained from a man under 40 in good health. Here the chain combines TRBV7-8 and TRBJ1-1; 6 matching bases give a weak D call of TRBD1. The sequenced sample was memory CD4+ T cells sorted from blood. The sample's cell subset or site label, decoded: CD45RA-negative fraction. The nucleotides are TGTGCCAGCAGCCCGAACAGGGACCTAGCTTTCTTT. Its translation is CASSPNRDLAFF.